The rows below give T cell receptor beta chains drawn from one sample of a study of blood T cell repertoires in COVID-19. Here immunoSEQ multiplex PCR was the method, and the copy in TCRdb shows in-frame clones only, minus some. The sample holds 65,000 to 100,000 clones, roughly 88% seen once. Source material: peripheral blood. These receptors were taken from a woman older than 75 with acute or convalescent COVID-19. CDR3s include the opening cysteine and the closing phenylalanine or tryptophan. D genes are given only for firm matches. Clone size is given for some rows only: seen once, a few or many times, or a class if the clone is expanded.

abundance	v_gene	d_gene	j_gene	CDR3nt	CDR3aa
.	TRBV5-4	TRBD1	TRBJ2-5	TGTGCCAGCAGCGTCGACAGGGGGCTACAAGAGACCCAGTACTTC	CASSVDRGLQETQYF
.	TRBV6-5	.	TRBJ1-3	TGTGCCAGCAGTTCAGGATATCAATACTCTGGAAACACCATATATTTT	CASSSGYQYSGNTIYF
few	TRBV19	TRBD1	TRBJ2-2	TGTGCCAGTAGTATTGCACAGGGGAGTACCGGGGAGCTGTTTTTT	CASSIAQGSTGELFF
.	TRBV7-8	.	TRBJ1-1	TGTGCCAGCAGCCTAGACGAGGGCGGTTTCGCTGAAGCTTTCTTT	CASSLDEGGFAEAFF
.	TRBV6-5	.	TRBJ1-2	TGTGCCAGCAGTTACTCATCGGGAACTGGCTACACCTTC	CASSYSSGTGYTF
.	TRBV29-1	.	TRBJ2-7	TGCAGCGTTGTGGAGAGCTCCTACGAGCAGTACTTC	CSVVESSYEQYF
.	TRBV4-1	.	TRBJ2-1	TGCGCCAGCAAAGAATGGAGCTCCTACAATGAGCAGTTCTTC	CASKEWSSYNEQFF
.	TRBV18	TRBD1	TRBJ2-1	TGTGCCAGCTCGACGACAGGGTTGGCAACCTACAATGAGCAGTTCTTC	CASSTTGLATYNEQFF
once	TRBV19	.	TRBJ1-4	TGTGCCAGTAGAAACGCCGGCGCAGGGGAGAGTGAAAAACTGTTTTTT	CASRNAGAGESEKLFF
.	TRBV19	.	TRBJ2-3	TGTGCCAGTAGTATCCGAACCGGGACACCTCTGGATACGCAGTATTTT	CASSIRTGTPLDTQYF
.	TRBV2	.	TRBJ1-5	TGTGCCAGCAGTGAGCTGTGGGGGGGCAATCAGCCCCAGCATTTT	CASSELWGGNQPQHF
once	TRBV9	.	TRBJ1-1	TGTGCCAGCAGCGTAGCGGCGGGGTCAGGGAACACTGAAGCTTTCTTT	CASSVAAGSGNTEAFF
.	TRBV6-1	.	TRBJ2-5	TGTGCCAGCAGTGAAGTGGGGCCCTCAGAGACCCAGTACTTC	CASSEVGPSETQYF
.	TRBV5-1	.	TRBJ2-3	TGCGCCAGCAATAAAAATGCCGGGAACTCAGATACGCAGTATTTT	CASNKNAGNSDTQYF
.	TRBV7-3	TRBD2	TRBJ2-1	TGTGCCAGCAGCGCCGCGAGCGGGGGGCCGAATGAGCAGTTCTTC	CASSAASGGPNEQFF
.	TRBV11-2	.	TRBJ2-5	TGTGCCAGCAGCGCGCAACCTGGAGGGGAGACCCAGTACTTC	CASSAQPGGETQYF
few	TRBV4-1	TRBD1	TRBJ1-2	TGCGCCAGCAGCCAAGAGGGGGACAGCCTAGGCTACACCTTC	CASSQEGDSLGYTF